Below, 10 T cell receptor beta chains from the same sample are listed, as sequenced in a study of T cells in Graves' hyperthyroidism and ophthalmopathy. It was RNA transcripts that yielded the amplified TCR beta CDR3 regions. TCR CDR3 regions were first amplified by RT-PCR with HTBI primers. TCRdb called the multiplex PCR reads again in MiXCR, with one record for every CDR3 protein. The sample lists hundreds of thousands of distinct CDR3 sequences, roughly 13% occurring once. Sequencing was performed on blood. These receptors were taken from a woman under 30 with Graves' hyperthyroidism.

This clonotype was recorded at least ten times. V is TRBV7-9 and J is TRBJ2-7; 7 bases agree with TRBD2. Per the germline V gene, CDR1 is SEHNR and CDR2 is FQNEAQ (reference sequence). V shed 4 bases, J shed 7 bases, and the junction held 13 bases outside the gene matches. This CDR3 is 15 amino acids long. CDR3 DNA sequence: TGTGCCAGCAGCTCTCCCATGGACCGCGGGGGAGAGCAGTACTTC. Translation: CASSSPMDRGGEQYF.

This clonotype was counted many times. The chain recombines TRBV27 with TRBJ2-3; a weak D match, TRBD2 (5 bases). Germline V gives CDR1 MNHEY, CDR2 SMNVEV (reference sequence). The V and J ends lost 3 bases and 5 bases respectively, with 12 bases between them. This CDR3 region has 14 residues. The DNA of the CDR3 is TGTGCCAGCAGTTTCGCGGGTTCTAGAGATACGCAGTATTTT. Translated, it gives CASSFAGSRDTQYF.

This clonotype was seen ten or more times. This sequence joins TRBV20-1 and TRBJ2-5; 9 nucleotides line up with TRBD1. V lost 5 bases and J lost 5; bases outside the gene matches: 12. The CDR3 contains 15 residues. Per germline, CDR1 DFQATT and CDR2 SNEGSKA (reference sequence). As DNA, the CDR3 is TGCAGTGCTTCGGCTGGGGACAGGGCACAGGAGACCCAGTACTTC. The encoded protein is CSASAGDRAQETQYF.

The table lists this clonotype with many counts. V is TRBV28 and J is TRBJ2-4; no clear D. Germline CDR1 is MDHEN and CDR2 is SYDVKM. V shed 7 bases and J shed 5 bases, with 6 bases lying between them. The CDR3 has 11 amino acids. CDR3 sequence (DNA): TGTGCCAGCATGGTCCAAAACATTCAGTACTTC. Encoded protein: CASMVQNIQYF.

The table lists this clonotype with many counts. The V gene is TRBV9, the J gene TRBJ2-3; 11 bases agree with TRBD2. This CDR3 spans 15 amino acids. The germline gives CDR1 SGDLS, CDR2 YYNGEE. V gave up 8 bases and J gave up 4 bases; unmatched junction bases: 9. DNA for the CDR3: TGTGCCAGTAGTCTAGCGGGAGGATGGGCAGATACGCAGTATTTT. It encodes CASSLAGGWADTQYF. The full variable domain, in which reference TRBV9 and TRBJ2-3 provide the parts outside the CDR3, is DSGVTQTPKHLITATGQRVTLRCSPRSGDLSVYWYQQSLDQGLQFLIQYYNGEERAKGNILERFSAQQFPDLHSELNLSSLELGDSALYFCASSLAGGWADTQYFGPGTRLTVL.

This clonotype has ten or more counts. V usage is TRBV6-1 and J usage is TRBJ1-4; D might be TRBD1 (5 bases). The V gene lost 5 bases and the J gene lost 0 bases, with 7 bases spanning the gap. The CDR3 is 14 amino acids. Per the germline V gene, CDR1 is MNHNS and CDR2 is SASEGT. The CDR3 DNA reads TGTGCCAGCAGTCGGGACGCAACTAATGAAAAACTGTTTTTT. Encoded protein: CASSRDATNEKLFF.

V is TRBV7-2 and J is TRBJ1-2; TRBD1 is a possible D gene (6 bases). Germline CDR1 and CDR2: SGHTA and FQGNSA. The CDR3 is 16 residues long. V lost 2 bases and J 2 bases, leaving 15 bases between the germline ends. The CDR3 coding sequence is TGTGCCAGCAGCTTAAGGTCGGGGGGCATCAACTATGGCTACACCTTC. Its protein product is CASSLRSGGINYGYTF.

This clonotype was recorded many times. The chain's CDR3 is CASGALPGGGTQYF. DNA for the CDR3: TGTGCCTCGGGGGCCCTCCCCGGTGGGGGTACGCAGTATTTT. The gene calls are TRBV10-3 and TRBJ2-3; D could derive from TRBD1 or TRBD2 (6 bases each). V lost 11 bases, J lost 8 bases, and 23 bases lay in between. Germline-derived CDR1 and CDR2 are ENHRY and SYGVKD. This CDR3 region has 14 residues.

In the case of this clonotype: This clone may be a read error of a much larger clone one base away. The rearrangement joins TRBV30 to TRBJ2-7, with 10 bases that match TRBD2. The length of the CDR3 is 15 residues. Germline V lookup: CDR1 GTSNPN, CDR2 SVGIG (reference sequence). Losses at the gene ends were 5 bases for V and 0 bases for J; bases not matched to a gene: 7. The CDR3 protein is CAWCAGTSVSYEQYF. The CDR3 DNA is TGTGCCTGGTGTGCAGGGACTAGCGTCTCCTACGAGCAGTACTTC.

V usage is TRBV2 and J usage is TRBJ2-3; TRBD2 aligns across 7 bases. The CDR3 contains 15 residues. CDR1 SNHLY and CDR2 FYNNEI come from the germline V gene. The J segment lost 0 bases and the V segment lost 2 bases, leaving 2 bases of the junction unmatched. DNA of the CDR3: TGTGCCAGCAGTGAATCGGGACTAAGCACAGATACGCAGTATTTT. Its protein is CASSESGLSTDTQYF. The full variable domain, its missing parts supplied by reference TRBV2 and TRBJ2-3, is EPEVTQTPSHQVTQMGQEVILRCVPISNHLYFYWYRQILGQKVEFLVSFYNNEISEKSEIFDDQFSVERPDGSNFTLKIRSTKLEDSAMYFCASSESGLSTDTQYFGPGTRLTVL.